The 25 T cell receptor beta chains listed next were all sequenced from one sample in a study of T cell repertoires in cytomegalovirus infection. TCRdb itself ran the reads through MiXCR, one entry per CDR3 protein. The sample records 680,000 or so distinct CDR3 sequences, about a third being singletons. The sequenced material came from PBMCs. The source is a human donor in good health (CMV status not recorded). Some clones in this sample may be carry-over from other donors' samples.

The chain has TRBV19 and TRBJ1-5; TRBD1 aligns across 8 bases. Germline CDR1 reads LNHDA; CDR2 reads SQIVND (reference sequence). CDR3 length equals 13 residues. J gave up 7 bases and V 8 bases, and 7 bases lay outside the gene matches. The CDR3 sequence is CASWAGGYQPQHF. The CDR3 DNA follows: TGTGCCAGTTGGGCAGGGGGCTACCAGCCCCAGCATTTT.

This clonotype has only a few counts. The rearrangement joins TRBV11-3 to TRBJ1-3; 8 nucleotides match TRBD1. V trimming: 6 bases; J trimming: 1 base; junction bases outside the gene matches: 2. Germline CDR1 reads SGHNT; CDR2 reads YENEEA. The CDR3 covers 14 residues. The CDR3 DNA reads TGTGCCAGCAGTCAGGGGGCTTCTGGAAACACCATATATTTT. Translation: CASSQGASGNTIYF.

J is TRBJ2-6 and V is TRBV6-1; tentative D call: TRBD1 (5 bases). The CDR3 is 19 residues long. The V gene's germline CDR1 is MNHNS and CDR2 SASEGT. Trimming removed 4 bases at V and 0 bases at J, with 19 bases between. CDR3 loop: CASSVREGLPSSGANVLTF. Written as DNA, the CDR3 is TGTGCCAGCAGTGTCAGGGAAGGGCTGCCCTCCTCTGGGGCCAACGTCCTGACTTTC.

This clonotype was detected many times. The chain carries TRBV7-6 and TRBJ2-3; D tentatively fits TRBD1 or TRBD2 (7 bases each). The V end lost 5 bases, the J end lost 0 bases, and 30 bases lay between the germline ends. There are 21 residues in the CDR3. The germline CDR1 and CDR2 sequences are SGHVS and FNYEAQ. The CDR3 protein is CASSPRGAGVTSGGSTDTQYF. The CDR3, as DNA: TGTGCCAGCAGCCCTCGCGGGGCGGGAGTAACCTCAGGGGGTAGCACAGATACGCAGTATTTT.

Only a few counts were recorded for this clonotype. The chain couples TRBV4-2 to TRBJ2-7; tentatively, D is TRBD1 (5 bases). The CDR3 contains 15 residues. The V end was cut by 1 base, the J end by 4 bases, with 14 bases between. Germline values: CDR1 LGHNA, CDR2 YNFKEQ. Here the CDR3 reads CASSQGGVNLYEQYF. DNA for the CDR3: TGTGCCAGCAGCCAAGGGGGCGTTAATCTTTACGAGCAGTACTTC.

In this sample, this clonotype turned up a few times. The J gene is TRBJ2-7, the V gene TRBV19, with 9 bases aligning to TRBD2. This CDR3 region has 14 residues. Unmatched junction bases numbered 6, after V lost 6 bases and J lost 3 bases. Germline values: CDR1 LNHDA, CDR2 SQIVND (reference sequence). CDR3 coding DNA: TGTGCCAGTAGCTTGGTTAGCGGGAGCTACGAGCAGTACTTC. Its translation: CASSLVSGSYEQYF.

The sample holds a few counts of this clonotype. This rearrangement joins TRBV7-9 to TRBJ1-1; 7 nucleotides agree with TRBD1. The CDR3 spans 13 residues. With 6 bases clipped from V and 6 bases from J, the junction kept 7 bases outside the gene matches. Germline V gene data show CDR1 as SEHNR and CDR2 as FQNEAQ (reference sequence). CDR3 bases: TGTGCCAGCAGTCCTAATACAGGGGCTGAAGCTTTCTTT. Amino acid sequence: CASSPNTGAEAFF.

V usage is TRBV7-2 and J usage is TRBJ1-2, with D possibly TRBD1 on 6 matching bases. V was trimmed by 3 bases and J by 0 bases, leaving 11 bases between them. Germline V CDR1 and CDR2: SGHTA, FQGNSA. The CDR3 length is 15 residues. CDR3 loop: CASSFRQATNYGYTF. CDR3 nucleotides: TGTGCCAGCAGCTTCCGACAGGCCACTAACTATGGCTACACCTTC. Variable domain in full (rest from reference TRBV7-2 and TRBJ1-2): GAGVSQSPSNKVTEKGKDVELRCDPISGHTALYWYRQSLGQGLEFLIYFQGNSAPDKSGLPSDRFSAERTGGSVSTLTIQRTQQEDSAVYLCASSFRQATNYGYTFGSGTRLTVV.

This clonotype was seen only a few times. The chain employs TRBV7-2 and TRBJ1-3, with 7 bases fitting TRBD1. V was pared by 5 bases and J by 4 bases, with 8 bases of the junction left unmatched. This CDR3 spans 15 amino acids. In germline, CDR1 is SGHTA, CDR2 FQGNSA. DNA of the CDR3: TGTGCCAGCAGCCCCCGGGACAGCCCGGGAAACACCATATATTTT. Amino acid sequence: CASSPRDSPGNTIYF.

About this clonotype: At one end, the junction sequence differs from germline, possibly due to a read error. In nucleotides, the CDR3 is TGCTGCGTTGAACTAGCGGGAGCCCGTCGTGCCGAGCAGTACTTC. This encodes CCVELAGARRAEQYF. The chain is built from TRBV29-1 and TRBJ2-7, with 11 bases fitting TRBD2. Germline values: CDR1 SQVTM, CDR2 ANQGSEA. The CDR3 is 15 residues long.

The rearrangement joins TRBV20-1 to TRBJ1-2; a weak D match, TRBD1 (5 bases). Deletions cut 5 bases from V and 4 bases from J, with 11 bases between. This CDR3 comprises 12 residues. Germline CDR1 DFQATT, CDR2 SNEGSKA (reference sequence). The chain's CDR3 is CSASTVLYGYTF. The CDR3 DNA is TGCAGTGCTTCGACAGTACTCTATGGCTACACCTTC.

The chain is built from TRBV20-1 and TRBJ2-2, with TRBD2 identical over 11 bases. The J segment lost 0 bases and the V segment lost 8 bases, leaving 11 bases of the junction unmatched. CDR1 and CDR2 from the germline V gene are DFQATT and SNEGSKA (reference sequence). CDR3 length: 17 amino acids. CDR3: CSSNLLAGGPNTGELFF. The CDR3 nucleotides are TGCAGTTCCAACCTTCTAGCGGGAGGCCCGAACACCGGGGAGCTGTTTTTT.

Here the CDR3 DNA reads TGTGCCAGCAGCCAATGGTCTGGACAAGGAAACACCATATATTTT. It encodes CASSQWSGQGNTIYF. The V and J genes are TRBV14 and TRBJ1-3; possible D gene TRBD1, 5 bases. This CDR3 is built from 15 residues. The germline V gene encodes CDR1 SGHDN and CDR2 FVKESK. V lost 2 bases and J 4 bases, leaving 12 bases between the germline ends.

V gene TRBV6-2 or TRBV6-3 combines with J gene TRBJ1-1; D remains ambiguous. The V and J ends lost 5 bases and 8 bases respectively, with 12 bases between them. From germline, CDR1 is MNHEY and CDR2 SVGEGT. The CDR3 length is 12 residues. CDR3 loop: CASSELSPEAFF. Written as DNA, the CDR3 is TGTGCCAGCAGTGAACTCAGTCCGGAAGCTTTCTTT.

Ten or more counts support this clonotype. The chain couples TRBV7-8 to TRBJ2-7, with D possibly called TRBD1 or TRBD2 (5 bases each). This CDR3 region has 15 residues. The germline V gene has CDR1 SGHVS and CDR2 FQNEAQ. V lost 1 base to trimming and J lost 3 bases, with 13 bases between them. The CDR3 region has the DNA TGTGCCAGCAGCTTAGAGGTGGCAGGGAGCTACGAGCAGTACTTC. The encoded protein is CASSLEVAGSYEQYF.

The V and J genes are TRBV2 and TRBJ2-1; D call uncertain. The germline V gene encodes CDR1 SNHLY and CDR2 FYNNEI. CDR3 length: 14 residues. Trimming took 9 bases from V and 2 from J, leaving 14 bases between them. The CDR3 reads CASGGEFTYNEQFF. The CDR3 DNA follows: TGTGCCAGTGGTGGGGAATTCACCTACAATGAGCAGTTCTTC.

The table lists this clonotype with a few counts. The chain carries TRBV11-1 and TRBJ2-2; D may be TRBD2 (5 bases). The CDR3 has 14 amino acids. Germline CDR1 reads SGHAT; CDR2 reads FQDESV (reference sequence). V dropped 4 bases and J dropped 7 bases, with 13 bases sitting between them. CDR3: CASSSRARVGELFF. The CDR3 bases are TGTGCCAGCAGCTCGCGGGCCCGAGTCGGGGAGCTGTTTTTT.

This clonotype was counted ten times or more. The V and J genes are TRBV6-1 and TRBJ1-5; 12 bases map to TRBD1. With V trimmed by 5 bases and J by 5 bases, 4 bases remained unmatched. CDR1 is MNHNS, CDR2 SASEGT, per germline. The CDR3 length is 15 residues. In nucleotides, the CDR3 is TGTGCCAGCAGTCCGGGACAGGGGGCTTATCAGCCCCAGCATTTT. Its protein is CASSPGQGAYQPQHF.

The chain links TRBV20-1 to TRBJ2-3, with D possibly TRBD2 on 6 matching bases. Germline values: CDR1 DFQATT, CDR2 SNEGSKA (reference sequence). The CDR3 is 15 residues long. Trimming stripped 6 bases from V and 0 bases from J, with 16 bases between. CDR3 in DNA: TGCAGTGCCCGGGGGTCGGGAACTAGCACAGATACGCAGTATTTT. It specifies CSARGSGTSTDTQYF.

Note on this clonotype: One junction end does not reproduce the germline sequence, and a read error may be involved. This chain links TRBV2 with TRBJ1-6; D not certain. CDR1 and CDR2 (germline): SNHLY, FYNNEI. The CDR3 contains 16 residues. This chain's CDR3 is CASSVSRSSYNSPLHF. The CDR3 DNA is TGTGCCAGCAGTGTGTCGAGGAGCTCCTATAATTCACCTCTCCACTTT.

V usage is TRBV12-3 or TRBV12-4 and J usage is TRBJ1-2; tentatively, D is TRBD1 (6 bases). V was cut by 1 base and J by 0 bases, with 12 bases left in between. There are 16 residues in the CDR3. The CDR3 coding sequence is TGTGCCAGCAGTTTAGATAGGACAGATACTAACTATGGCTACACCTTC. Residues: CASSLDRTDTNYGYTF.

V usage is TRBV29-1 and J usage is TRBJ2-7, with TRBD2 as a possible D gene (6 bases). V dropped 4 bases and J dropped 3 bases, with 22 bases sitting between them. Germline loops: CDR1 SQVTM, CDR2 ANQGSEA. This CDR3 is built from 16 residues. The CDR3 sequence is CSVGSPRPRGSYEQYF. DNA of the CDR3: TGCAGCGTTGGGTCTCCGCGCCCTCGGGGGAGCTACGAGCAGTACTTC.

The chain has TRBV5-6 and TRBJ1-4; 8 bases agree with TRBD1. The junction had 7 bases not matched to a gene; V was cut back by 4 bases and J by 8 bases. Germline values: CDR1 SGHDT, CDR2 YYEEEE. The CDR3 has 14 amino acids. CDR3 nucleotide sequence: TGTGCCAGCAGCCTGGACAGGGATGGAGAAAAACTGTTTTTT. Translation gives CASSLDRDGEKLFF.

A few counts support this clonotype. The rearrangement joins TRBV11-2 to TRBJ1-2; no definite D call. V was cut by 5 bases and J by 7 bases, with 11 bases left in between. Germline V lookup: CDR1 SGHAT, CDR2 FQNNGV. The CDR3 extends over 12 amino acids. CDR3 coding DNA: TGTGCCAGCAGCAAGGGCGGTCCTGGCTACACCTTC. It codes for CASSKGGPGYTF.

This rearrangement joins TRBV5-5 to TRBJ1-6; 10 positions agree with TRBD1. The V gene's germline CDR1 is SGHKS and CDR2 YYEKEE (reference sequence). The CDR3 covers 16 residues. Losses at the gene ends were 5 bases for V and 9 bases for J; bases not matched to a gene: 11. CDR3 in DNA: TGTGCCAGCAGATCCTGGGCGACAGGGGGCTCTTCACCCCTCCACTTT. Translation gives CASRSWATGGSSPLHF.